The next 29 T cell receptor beta chains were all read from a single sample in a study of Graves' ophthalmopathy and Graves' hyperthyroidism. As the template, RNA transcripts were used to amplify TCR beta CDR3 regions. Amplification began with first-round RT-PCR using HTBI primers, then second-round multiplex PCR was performed. TCRdb reprocessed the multiplex PCR reads via MiXCR and lists one record per CDR3 protein. The sample holds over a million distinct CDR3 sequences, about 40% seen once. Sequenced sample: peripheral blood or thyroid tissue (not recorded which). The receptors originated from an adult man with Graves' hyperthyroidism.

The chain links TRBV9 to TRBJ2-3; 13 bases map to TRBD2. Germline V gives CDR1 SGDLS, CDR2 YYNGEE. The length of the CDR3 is 18 residues. Unmatched junction bases numbered 16, after V lost 4 bases and J lost 8 bases. CDR3 sequence (DNA): TGTGCCAGCAGCATTACTAGCGGGAGGGCCGTTAACCCGGGTACGCAGTATTTT. Translation gives CASSITSGRAVNPGTQYF.

This clonotype appeared many times. The rearrangement links TRBV7-2 to TRBJ1-6, with TRBD1 identical over 7 bases. V was clipped by 1 base and J by 9 bases; unmatched bases: 12. CDR3 length: 17 amino acids. Germline V gene data show CDR1 as SGHTA and CDR2 as FQGNSA. The CDR3 loop is CASSLGGKGGIVSPLHF. CDR3 in DNA: TGTGCCAGCAGCTTAGGCGGTAAAGGGGGCATCGTTTCACCCCTCCACTTT.

Note on this clonotype: Its ends do not fully match the called genes, so a read error is possible. V usage is TRBV11-2 and J usage is TRBJ1-2; 7 bases fit TRBD1. CDR1 SGHAT and CDR2 FQNNGV come from the germline V gene. This CDR3 has 17 residues. CDR3 sequence reads: CASSQESGTEMNCGYTF. The CDR3 DNA reads as TGTGCCAGCAGCCAAGAATCCGGGACAGAGATGAACTGTGGCTACACCTTC.

The V gene is TRBV6-5, the J gene TRBJ2-2; TRBD2 is a possible D gene (6 bases). The length of the CDR3 is 15 residues. Trimming pared 9 bases from V and 2 bases from J, leaving 16 bases between. Germline V gene sequence: CDR1 MNHEY, CDR2 SVGAGI. The CDR3 reads CASTSGGANTGELFF. DNA for the CDR3: TGTGCCAGTACTTCCGGGGGAGCTAACACCGGGGAGCTGTTTTTT.

This chain links TRBV20-1 with TRBJ1-2; 7 bases agree with TRBD1. Per the germline V gene, CDR1 is DFQATT and CDR2 is SNEGSKA (reference sequence). Trimming took 1 base from V and 8 from J; bases not matched to a gene: 1. This CDR3 is 11 amino acids long. The CDR3 reads CSARARGGYTF. The CDR3 DNA reads TGCAGTGCTAGAGCCAGGGGGGGCTACACCTTC.

This clonotype was seen repeatedly, ten times or more. CDR3 loop: CSAPGQTYEQYF. CDR3 bases: TGCAGTGCTCCGGGACAGACCTACGAGCAGTACTTC. The chain links TRBV20-1 to TRBJ2-7; TRBD1 aligns across 7 bases. The ends lost 5 bases at V and 2 bases at J; junction bases unmatched: 3. Germline-derived CDR1 and CDR2 are DFQATT and SNEGSKA (reference sequence). This CDR3 is 12 amino acids long.

This clonotype was detected once. The chain is built from TRBV20-1 and TRBJ1-2; 8 bases align to TRBD1. Germline V lookup: CDR1 DFQATT, CDR2 SNEGSKA (reference sequence). Trimming removed 6 bases from V and 12 bases from J; junction bases left unmatched: 9. The CDR3 is 11 residues long. The CDR3 coding sequence is TGCAGTGCCATGACAGGGGCTGGAAACACCTTC. Protein: CSAMTGAGNTF.

In this sample, this clonotype turned up a few times. V usage is TRBV12-3 or TRBV12-4 and J usage is TRBJ1-4; D is unresolved. Trimming shortened V by 7 bases and J by 6 bases, and 12 bases separated the two germline ends. CDR3 length: 13 amino acids. For the CDR3, the DNA is TGTGCCAGCAACGTTGGACCGTATGAAAAACTGTTTTTT. Amino acid sequence: CASNVGPYEKLFF.

This sequence joins TRBV19 and TRBJ1-5; TRBD1 agrees at 7 bases. J was trimmed by 3 bases and V by 9 bases; bases with no gene match: 8. Germline V lookup: CDR1 LNHDA, CDR2 SQIVND (reference sequence). The CDR3 sequence is 14 residues long. CDR3 sequence reads: CASSRGEFNQPQHF. CDR3 sequence (DNA): TGTGCCAGCTCCAGGGGGGAATTCAATCAGCCCCAGCATTTT.

This clonotype came up once. This rearrangement joins TRBV7-9 to TRBJ2-2; TRBD1 aligns across 9 bases. CDR3 length equals 16 residues. Germline V gene lookup returns CDR1 SEHNR and CDR2 FQNEAQ (reference sequence). V trimming: 6 bases; J trimming: 3 bases; junction bases outside the gene matches: 8. CDR3 protein: CASRFPGTGYTGELFF. CDR3 DNA: TGTGCCAGCAGATTCCCCGGGACAGGGTACACCGGGGAGCTGTTTTTT.

The CDR3 protein is CASSGLAGGIGLDTF. CDR3 bases: TGTGCCAGCAGTGGACTAGCGGGAGGAATTGGTTTGGACACCTTC. The chain links TRBV2 to TRBJ1-2; no firm D call. The germline V gene has CDR1 SNHLY and CDR2 FYNNEI. CDR3 length equals 15 residues. The V end was cut by 4 bases, the J end by 12 bases, with 24 bases between.

Concerning this clonotype: At one boundary the junction diverges from the germline segment, which might be a read error. The rearrangement uses TRBV7-6 and TRBJ2-5; possible D gene TRBD2, 5 bases. This CDR3 has 15 residues. The germline gives CDR1 SGHVS, CDR2 FNYEAQ. DNA for the CDR3: TGTGCCAGCAGCTTCGGGATGGATACTCAAGAGATCCAGTACTTC. It translates to CASSFGMDTQEIQYF. The full variable domain, rest sourced from reference TRBV7-6 and TRBJ2-5, is GAGVSQSPRYKVTKRGQDVALRCDPISGHVSLYWYRQALGQGPEFLTYFNYEAQQDKSGLPNDRFSAERPEGSISTLTIQRTEQRDSAMYRCASSFGMDTQEIQYFGPGTRLLVL.

A few counts support this clonotype. This sequence may be a read error, since a much larger clone differs from it by one base. This chain uses TRBV20-1 with TRBJ1-5, with D uncertain. Germline CDR1 DFQATT, CDR2 SNEGSKA (reference sequence). The CDR3 sequence is 12 residues long. V gave up 5 bases and J gave up 3 bases, with 8 bases separating them. In DNA, the CDR3 is TGCAGTGCTCCAGGCGACAATCAGCCCCAGCATTTT. Translation gives CSAPGDNQPQHF.

This clonotype came up a few times. The CDR3 region is CASSSDTGGETQYF. The DNA for the CDR3 is TGCGCCAGCAGCTCGGACACGGGGGGAGAGACCCAGTACTTC. The chain uses TRBV5-1 and TRBJ2-5, with TRBD2 matching over 7 bases. V trimming: 3 bases; J trimming: 4 bases; junction bases outside the gene matches: 6. Per germline, CDR1 SGHRS and CDR2 YFSETQ. The CDR3 runs to 14 residues.

The table lists this clonotype with many counts. In nucleotides, the CDR3 is TGTGCCAGCAGCACGAGCCGGGGGACTTGGGAGCAGTACTTC. This translates into CASSTSRGTWEQYF. The rearrangement joins TRBV7-9 to TRBJ2-7, with D perhaps TRBD2 (6 bases). Germline-derived CDR1 and CDR2 are SEHNR and FQNEAQ (reference sequence). V was cut by 5 bases and J by 7 bases, with 18 bases left in between. The CDR3 is made up of 14 amino acids.

Many counts were recorded for this clonotype. V usage is TRBV15 and J usage is TRBJ1-2; 7 bases are a match to TRBD1. Germline V gives CDR1 LNHNV, CDR2 YYDKDF (reference sequence). The CDR3 consists of 17 residues. V shed 5 bases, J shed 8 bases, and the junction held 20 bases outside the gene matches. The CDR3 sequence is CATSSPGIQGPGRGYTF. The CDR3 DNA sequence: TGTGCCACCAGCTCCCCTGGGATACAGGGGCCTGGGCGAGGCTACACCTTC. Full variable domain (outside the CDR3, taken from reference TRBV15 and TRBJ1-2): DAMVIQNPRYQVTQFGKPVTLSCSQTLNHNVMYWYQQKSSQAPKLLFHYYDKDFNNEADTPDNFQSRRPNTSFCFLDIRSPGLGDTAMYLCATSSPGIQGPGRGYTFGSGTRLTVV.

This clonotype was seen at least ten times. The chain uses TRBV6-6 and TRBJ1-2; D might be TRBD1 (6 bases). The V and J ends lost 0 bases and 10 bases respectively, with 12 bases between them. The V gene's germline CDR1 is MNHNY and CDR2 SVGAGI (reference sequence). The CDR3 runs 13 residues. CDR3 protein: CASSYSYREFYTF. CDR3 sequence (DNA): TGTGCCAGCAGTTACTCGTACAGGGAATTCTACACCTTC.

There are many counts of this clonotype. This chain connects TRBV7-9 to TRBJ2-5, with a weak D call TRBD1 (7 bases). The CDR3 extends over 13 amino acids. V was trimmed by 4 bases and J by 5 bases, leaving 11 bases between them. Germline CDR1 and CDR2: SEHNR and FQNEAQ (reference sequence). The CDR3 spells CASSSGGRETQYF. The DNA of the CDR3 is TGTGCCAGCAGCTCAGGGGGGCGGGAGACCCAGTACTTC.

This clonotype has at least ten counts. The chain employs TRBV20-1 and TRBJ2-7, with 8 bases lining up with TRBD1. Losses at the gene ends were 0 bases for V and 1 base for J; bases not matched to a gene: 5. The CDR3 totals 15 residues. Germline assignment: CDR1 DFQATT and CDR2 SNEGSKA (reference sequence). CDR3 protein: CSARDSRTGSYEQYF. CDR3 DNA: TGCAGTGCTAGAGATTCGCGGACAGGGTCCTACGAGCAGTACTTC.

The gene calls are TRBV12-3 or TRBV12-4 and TRBJ1-5; possibly TRBD1 for D (6 bases). The CDR3 extends over 15 amino acids. Trimming removed 6 bases from V and 0 bases from J, with 12 bases in between. As DNA, the CDR3 is TGTGCCAGCAGGGGGGGCAGAGATAGCAATCAGCCCCAGCATTTT. Its protein product is CASRGGRDSNQPQHF.

This clonotype was detected ten times or more. The rearrangement links TRBV4-3 to TRBJ2-7; 7 positions match TRBD1. Per germline, CDR1 LGHNA and CDR2 YSLEER. This CDR3 contains 13 residues. V was clipped by 3 bases and J by 3 bases; unmatched bases: 2. CDR3 nucleotides: TGCGCCAGCAGCCATAGACAGGGCTACGAGCAGTACTTC. This sequence encodes CASSHRQGYEQYF.

V and J are TRBV28 and TRBJ2-7; no firm D call. Trimming removed 3 bases at V and 7 bases at J, with 16 bases between. This CDR3 comprises 14 residues. The germline V gene has CDR1 MDHEN and CDR2 SYDVKM. The CDR3 is CASSLVRLVGEQYF. In DNA, the CDR3 is TGTGCCAGCAGTTTGGTCAGACTCGTGGGGGAGCAGTACTTC.

About this clonotype: Being one base from a much bigger clone, this may be a read error. The J gene is TRBJ1-2, the V gene TRBV5-5, with TRBD1 identical over 8 bases. Germline V gene lookup returns CDR1 SGHKS and CDR2 YYEKEE (reference sequence). The trim removed 0 bases at V and 4 bases at J, leaving 11 bases unmatched. The CDR3 is 17 residues long. CDR3 amino acids: CASSLAGTGANSYGYTF. DNA for the CDR3: TGTGCCAGCAGCTTGGCTGGGACAGGCGCCAATAGCTATGGCTACACCTTC.

The CDR3 DNA reads as TGTGCCAGTAGTACCCTAGGGAACACCGGGGAGCTGTTTTTT. Its protein is CASSTLGNTGELFF. J is TRBJ2-2 and V is TRBV19; D call uncertain. Trimming removed 4 bases from V and 1 base from J, with 7 bases in between. CDR1 and CDR2 (germline): LNHDA, SQIVND (reference sequence). The CDR3 contains 14 residues.

Only a few counts were recorded for this clonotype. The chain links TRBV10-3 to TRBJ1-1, with TRBD1 identical over 10 bases. CDR3 length: 17 amino acids. Germline trimming cut 2 bases from V and 3 bases from J; bases unmatched to any gene: 9. CDR1 is ENHRY, CDR2 SYGVKD, per germline. The chain's CDR3 is CAISEPKSGTGDTEAFF. The CDR3 DNA reads TGTGCCATCAGTGAGCCGAAGTCCGGGACAGGGGACACTGAAGCTTTCTTT.

The chain has TRBV6-6 and TRBJ1-3; TRBD1 aligns across 9 bases. V shed 6 bases and J 8 bases; nucleotides not matched to a gene: 8. This CDR3 is 14 amino acids long. The germline V gene has CDR1 MNHNY and CDR2 SVGAGI (reference sequence). The CDR3 region has the DNA TGTGCCAGCAGCTCACCGACAGGGGGGGACACCATATATTTT. Protein product: CASSSPTGGDTIYF.

This clonotype was recorded a few times. The DNA for the CDR3 is TGTGCCAGCAGCAATGTTGGGACCCCCAACCAAGAGACCCAGTACTTC. Translation: CASSNVGTPNQETQYF. J is TRBJ2-5 and V is TRBV11-2, with D possibly being TRBD1 or TRBD2 (5 bases each). The length of the CDR3 is 16 residues. V dropped 5 bases and J dropped 0 bases, with 16 bases sitting between them. Germline CDR1 and CDR2: SGHAT and FQNNGV.

This clonotype was picked up many times. This chain joins TRBV6-5 and TRBJ2-7, with a tentative D call TRBD2 (7 bases). Germline CDR1 is MNHEY and CDR2 is SVGAGI. The CDR3 is 13 residues long. Trimming shortened V by 2 bases and J by 6 bases, and 11 bases separated the two germline ends. The CDR3 DNA is TGTGCCAGCAGTTACAGGGGAGGGGGCGAGCAGTACTTC. Its translation: CASSYRGGGEQYF.

J is TRBJ2-5 and V is TRBV5-1; 9 bases fit TRBD2. CDR3 length: 16 amino acids. Germline V gene sequence: CDR1 SGHRS, CDR2 YFSETQ. Unmatched junction bases numbered 13, after V lost 6 bases and J lost 4 bases. DNA for the CDR3: TGCGCCAGCATCGCTTCGGGCGGGGGGGCCGGAGAGACCCAGTACTTC. Its protein is CASIASGGGAGETQYF.